This T cell receptor (beta chain) was captured in a study of cytomegalovirus exposure and HLA in healthy donors. PCR was performed using 60 Vbeta and 13 Jbeta primers. Some clones are missing from TCRdb's copy, which holds only in-frame ones; the method was immunoSEQ multiplex PCR. The table includes 82,000 or so clones, approximately 74% detected once. This clonotype was sampled from a woman aged 50 to 65 in good health and CMV-seropositive. Sequenced: PBMCs.

CDR3 sequence: CASSSRPGARGTEAFF. The CDR3, as DNA: TGTGCCAGCAGCTCCCGACCGGGCGCTCGAGGGACTGAAGCTTTCTTT. The J gene is TRBJ1-1, the V gene TRBV11-3; unclear D gene. Trimming stripped 4 bases from V and 5 bases from J, with 20 bases between. CDR1 is SGHNT, CDR2 YENEEA, per germline. CDR3 length: 16 amino acids.